The 27 T cell receptor beta chains below come from one sample, sequenced in a study of breast tumors, draining lymph nodes, adjacent tissues. Each CDR3 protein gets one entry after TCRdb re-called the multiplex PCR reads with MiXCR. Of around 70,000 distinct CDR3 sequences listed, 43% are singletons. Sequenced material: breast tumor tissue. The receptor set was obtained from a female donor with breast cancer. Some clones in this sample may be carry-over from other donors' samples.

This clonotype occurred once. The J gene is TRBJ1-2, the V gene TRBV7-2; tentative D call: TRBD1 (5 bases). Between the trimmed V and J ends, which lost 5 bases and 8 bases, there was a span of 18 bases. The germline V gene has CDR1 SGHTA and CDR2 FQGNSA. The CDR3 has 14 amino acids. CDR3 sequence reads: CASSPGGFGLGYTF. The CDR3, as DNA: TGTGCCAGCAGCCCGGGGGGGTTCGGCTTGGGCTACACCTTC.

The table lists this clonotype with many counts. The rearrangement uses TRBV15 and TRBJ2-5; the match to TRBD2 covers 8 bases. Losses at the gene ends were 5 bases for V and 5 bases for J; bases not matched to a gene: 10. The length of the CDR3 is 15 residues. Per the germline V gene, CDR1 is LNHNV and CDR2 is YYDKDF (reference sequence). CDR3 in amino acids: CATSRAAGVLETQYF. In DNA, the CDR3 is TGTGCCACCAGCCGGGCAGCGGGAGTTCTTGAGACCCAGTACTTC.

A few counts support this clonotype. Given a much more abundant clone one base away, this may be a read error. The chain couples TRBV7-9 to TRBJ2-5; TRBD2 matches at 8 bases. Germline V gene lookup returns CDR1 SEHNR and CDR2 FQNEAQ (reference sequence). The CDR3 is 15 residues long. The CDR3 is CASSFGQGQRETQHF. For the CDR3, the DNA is TGTGCCAGCAGCTTTGGTCAGGGCCAGCGGGAGACCCAGCACTTC. Full variable domain (rest looked up from reference TRBV7-9 and TRBJ2-5): DTGVSQNPRHKITKRGQNVTFRCDPISEHNRLYWYRQTLGQGPEFLTYFQNEAQLEKSRLLSDRFSAERPKGSFSTLEIQRTEQGDSAMYLCASSFGQGQRETQHFGPGTRLLVL.

This rearrangement joins TRBV19 to TRBJ1-4; tentatively, D is TRBD1 (5 bases). The length of the CDR3 is 16 residues. CDR1 and CDR2 (germline): LNHDA, SQIVND (reference sequence). Trimming took 5 bases from V and 3 from J, leaving 16 bases between them. In DNA form, the CDR3 reads TGTGCCAGTAGTCGGCAGGGATCCCTGGCTAATGAAAAACTGTTTTTT. Protein product: CASSRQGSLANEKLFF.

The genes are TRBV29-1 and TRBJ2-7; tentative D call: TRBD1 (5 bases). CDR3 size: 11 residues. The V and J ends lost 6 bases and 6 bases respectively, with 12 bases between them. Germline-derived CDR1 and CDR2 are SQVTM and ANQGSEA. In DNA form, the CDR3 reads TGCAGCGTGGTCAGGGTCTTCGAGCAGTACTTC. Protein product: CSVVRVFEQYF.

This clonotype was counted many times. The J gene is TRBJ2-7, the V gene TRBV20-1, with D possibly matching TRBD1 (6 bases). Germline-derived CDR1 and CDR2 are DFQATT and SNEGSKA (reference sequence). The CDR3 totals 16 residues. With 4 bases removed from V and 6 bases from J, the gap between germline ends came to 25 bases. The CDR3 sequence is CSATSYRVRDRAEQYF. The CDR3 DNA is TGCAGTGCTACCTCCTACAGGGTCCGGGATAGGGCCGAGCAGTACTTC.

The J gene is TRBJ1-3, the V gene TRBV5-1; unclear D gene. The CDR3 consists of 14 residues. Trimming stripped 1 base from V and 7 bases from J, with 12 bases between. Germline lookup yields CDR1 SGHRS and CDR2 YFSETQ. The CDR3 loop is CASSLSGNKNTIYF. The CDR3 nucleotides read TGCGCCAGCAGCTTGTCGGGGAACAAGAACACCATATATTTT.

The chain joins TRBV20-1 to TRBJ2-1; 9 bases agree with TRBD1. The V and J ends lost 1 base and 10 bases, in that order; junction bases with no gene match: 5. The germline V gene encodes CDR1 DFQATT and CDR2 SNEGSKA (reference sequence). CDR3 size: 13 residues. The CDR3: CSARGTGAGEQFF. CDR3 DNA sequence: TGCAGTGCTAGAGGGACAGGGGCCGGGGAGCAGTTCTTC.

The chain recombines TRBV28 with TRBJ2-1, with 8 bases fitting TRBD2. The CDR3 length is 15 residues. CDR1 is MDHEN, CDR2 SYDVKM, per germline. The junction had 10 bases not matched to a gene; V was cut back by 5 bases and J by 7 bases. CDR3 in DNA: TGTGCCAGCAGTCCTTCTTTGCGGGAGGCAAATGAGCAGTTCTTC. Translating gives CASSPSLREANEQFF.

The chain has TRBV20-1 and TRBJ2-1, with 10 nucleotides matching TRBD2. Trimming removed 5 bases from V and 8 bases from J; junction bases left unmatched: 9. The CDR3 covers 14 residues. Germline CDR1 is DFQATT and CDR2 is SNEGSKA (reference sequence). CDR3 sequence: CSALAAGGHDEQFF. CDR3 nucleotide sequence: TGCAGTGCTTTGGCAGCGGGAGGGCACGATGAGCAGTTCTTC.

The CDR3, as DNA: TGTGCCAGCAGTCCATGGGGCCAGACTAGCACAGATACGCAGTTCTTC. Its protein product is CASSPWGQTSTDTQFF. The genes are TRBV6-1 and TRBJ2-1; 7 bases match TRBD2. Trimming removed 5 bases from V and 12 bases from J; junction bases left unmatched: 19. This CDR3 comprises 16 residues. CDR1 is MNHNS, CDR2 SASEGT, per germline.

About this clonotype itself: Being one base from a much bigger clone, this may be a read error. The gene calls are TRBV12-3 or TRBV12-4 and TRBJ1-5; 8 positions agree with TRBD1. Trimming removed 3 bases from V and 0 bases from J; junction bases left unmatched: 10. The length of the CDR3 is 18 residues. The DNA of the CDR3 is TGTGCCAGCAGTTTCGGGGGACAGGATTTATATAGCAATCAGCCCCAGCATTTT. Translated: CASSFGGQDLYSNQPQHF.

This clonotype was observed at least ten times. The chain links TRBV7-8 to TRBJ2-7; TRBD2 agrees at 13 bases. This CDR3 spans 18 amino acids. Trimming took 5 bases from V and 0 from J; bases not matched to a gene: 10. Germline assignment: CDR1 SGHVS and CDR2 FQNEAQ. The CDR3 spells CASSPRTSGGTSSYEQYF. The CDR3 nucleotides read TGTGCCAGCAGCCCTAGGACTAGCGGGGGTACTAGCTCCTACGAGCAGTACTTC.

The chain links TRBV19 to TRBJ2-3; perhaps TRBD2 as D (6 bases). Trimming removed 4 bases from V and 0 bases from J, with 11 bases in between. The CDR3 consists of 15 residues. Germline assignment: CDR1 LNHDA and CDR2 SQIVND (reference sequence). CDR3 in amino acids: CASSRVGGSTDTQYF. The CDR3 nucleotides are TGTGCCAGTAGTAGGGTGGGGGGTAGCACAGATACGCAGTATTTT.

A remark on this clonotype: A single base separates this from a much larger clone, so it may be a read error. V gene TRBV27 combines with J gene TRBJ1-2; 9 bases fit TRBD1. CDR1 MNHEY and CDR2 SMNVEV come from the germline V gene (reference sequence). With V trimmed by 5 bases and J by 12 bases, 10 bases remained unmatched. The CDR3 spans 13 residues. The CDR3 loop is CASSIGQGYGHTF. CDR3 nucleotide sequence: TGTGCCAGCAGTATTGGACAGGGGTACGGCCACACCTTC.

Ten or more counts support this clonotype. This chain uses TRBV3-1 with TRBJ2-5, with D possibly matching TRBD2 (5 bases). The CDR3 has 15 residues. V was shortened by 1 base and J by 5 bases, with 14 bases between the two germline ends. The germline V gene encodes CDR1 LGHDT and CDR2 YNNKEL (reference sequence). The CDR3 DNA follows: TGTGCCAGCAGCCAAGTTTCCGGGGTAGTCGAGACCCAGTACTTC. Translating it yields CASSQVSGVVETQYF.

The sample holds many counts of this clonotype. The chain joins TRBV10-3 to TRBJ2-5, with 8 bases matching TRBD1. The CDR3 sequence is 14 residues long. Germline CDR1 and CDR2: ENHRY and SYGVKD. J lost 4 bases, V lost 4 bases, and 5 bases had no gene match. The CDR3 loop reads CAISGGTGRETQYF. CDR3 in DNA: TGTGCCATCAGTGGGGGGACAGGTCGAGAGACCCAGTACTTC.

This clonotype occurred a few times. One end of the junction is discordant with germline, which a read error may explain. V usage is TRBV9 and J usage is TRBJ2-5; D not certain. From germline, CDR1 is SGDLS and CDR2 YYNGEE. The CDR3 runs 14 residues. CDR3 in amino acids: CASSVGLSGETQSF. The CDR3 coding sequence is TGTGCCAGCAGCGTAGGCCTATCCGGAGAGACCCAGTCCTTC. Full variable domain (remainder filled in from reference TRBV9 and TRBJ2-5): DSGVTQTPKHLITATGQRVTLRCSPRSGDLSVYWYQQSLDQGLQFLIQYYNGEERAKGNILERFSAQQFPDLHSELNLSSLELGDSALYFCASSVGLSGETQSFGPGTRLLVL.

This clonotype was seen ten or more times. The rearrangement joins TRBV12-3 or TRBV12-4 to TRBJ2-5; D is uncertain. The CDR3 runs 12 residues. V lost 6 bases and J 5 bases, leaving 10 bases between the germline ends. The chain's CDR3 is CASSRVPETQYF. The CDR3 DNA reads as TGTGCCAGCAGCCGTGTCCCGGAGACCCAGTACTTC.

This clonotype was seen repeatedly, ten times or more. V is TRBV5-1 and J is TRBJ2-7; no clear D gene. The CDR3 runs to 15 residues. Germline CDR1 SGHRS, CDR2 YFSETQ. Trimming pared 0 bases from V and 6 bases from J, leaving 16 bases between. CDR3 nucleotide sequence: TGCGCCAGCAGCTTGGATCGTAACGGTATCCCCGAGCAGTACTTC. Amino acids: CASSLDRNGIPEQYF.

The rearrangement joins TRBV7-9 to TRBJ2-3; maybe TRBD2 (6 bases). There are 15 residues in the CDR3. V lost 5 bases and J lost 11, with 23 bases in between. Per germline, CDR1 SEHNR and CDR2 FQNEAQ (reference sequence). In DNA, the CDR3 is TGTGCCAGCAGCGCCGGGTTTGGCGGGGCGCATGAGCAGTATTTT. It encodes CASSAGFGGAHEQYF.

V usage is TRBV20-1 and J usage is TRBJ1-6; no clear D gene. The CDR3 spans 14 residues. V lost 3 bases and J 5 bases, leaving 11 bases between the germline ends. Germline V gene sequence: CDR1 DFQATT, CDR2 SNEGSKA (reference sequence). CDR3 sequence reads: CSASSSFDNSPLHF. The CDR3, as DNA: TGCAGTGCTAGTTCAAGTTTCGATAATTCACCCCTCCACTTT.

This clonotype was recorded a few times. This may stem from a read error, because a much larger clone lies one nucleotide away. The V gene is TRBV20-1, the J gene TRBJ2-4; D perhaps matches TRBD2 (6 bases). V lost 1 base to trimming and J lost 15 bases, with 16 bases between them. The CDR3 totals 12 residues. Germline-derived CDR1 and CDR2 are DFQATT and SNEGSKA (reference sequence). The CDR3 protein is CSARGLWEAGYF. CDR3 nucleotide sequence: TGCAGTGCTAGAGGTCTGTGGGAGGCTGGGTACTTC.

This clonotype was counted many times. CDR3 in DNA: TGTGCCACCAGGCGGGACAGTCTTTCCTACGAGCAGTACTTC. It yields the protein CATRRDSLSYEQYF. This chain links TRBV10-3 with TRBJ2-7; D perhaps matches TRBD1 (7 bases). With 10 bases removed from V and 1 base from J, the gap between germline ends came to 17 bases. CDR1 and CDR2 from the germline V gene are ENHRY and SYGVKD. CDR3 size: 14 residues.

This clonotype was seen ten or more times. This rearrangement joins TRBV5-6 to TRBJ1-6; D not resolved. This CDR3 comprises 14 residues. Germline assignment: CDR1 SGHDT and CDR2 YYEEEE. With 0 bases removed from V and 9 bases from J, the gap between germline ends came to 10 bases. In nucleotides, the CDR3 is TGTGCCAGCAGCTTGGGGACTATCCGTTCACCCCTCCACTTT. It yields the protein CASSLGTIRSPLHF.

This clonotype was counted once. The CDR3 does not close with the conserved phenylalanine or tryptophan, likely indicating a read error. V and J are TRBV10-3 and TRBJ2-7, with D possibly being TRBD1 (7 bases). The CDR3 consists of 14 residues. Germline V gene lookup returns CDR1 ENHRY and CDR2 SYGVKD. The germline V and J ends were trimmed by 11 bases and 1 base, with 18 bases remaining between them. CDR3 in DNA: TGTGCCGCCAGGCGGGACAGTCTTTCCTACGAGCAGTACCTC. Amino acids: CAARRDSLSYEQYL.

Notes on this clonotype: Germline and junction disagree at one end, which may indicate a read error. The chain employs TRBV4-2 and TRBJ2-3, with D unclear. The length of the CDR3 is 16 residues. Germline V gives CDR1 LGHNA, CDR2 YNFKEQ. The DNA for the CDR3 is TGTGCCTGCAGCCAAGACCGTGATCTTAGCACAGATACGCAGTATTTT. This gives the protein CACSQDRDLSTDTQYF.